This T cell receptor (beta chain) was documented in a study of blood T cells in healthy people across ages. The second PCR ran about 6 to 11 cycles with a sample-barcoded 5' primer and J-beta primers. TCRdb used MiXCR to reprocess the 5' RACE reads, holding one entry per CDR3 protein. The table records some 1.5 million distinct CDR3 sequences, about 45% of them present only once. Germline values: CDR1 SQVTM, CDR2 ANQGSEA. With 5 bases removed from V and 0 bases from J, the gap between germline ends came to 10 bases. This CDR3 is 13 amino acids long. The sample taken for sequencing was blood. The chain carries TRBV29-1 and TRBJ1-1, with D possibly TRBD1 on 5 matching bases. This receptor was obtained from a woman under 30 in good health. The CDR3 DNA reads TGCAGCGTTAGGGGACTCATGAACACTGAAGCTTTCTTT. Translated: CSVRGLMNTEAFF.